Listed below are T cell receptor beta chains from one sample, sequenced in a study of blood T cell repertoires in COVID-19. The method was immunoSEQ multiplex PCR; TCRdb's version includes in-frame clones alone and lacks a portion of them. The sample yields approximately 400,000 clones, around 89% seen once. Specimen: peripheral blood. The receptors were gathered from a man aged 35-49 years with acute or convalescent COVID-19. The CDR3 runs from the conserved cysteine through the conserved F or W. The D gene is left open where the match is weak. Part of the rows lack a size; the others show once, few, many or a class for expanded clones.

CDR3nt | CDR3aa | d_gene | v_gene | abundance | j_gene
TGCGCCAGCAGCCAGGGACTAGCGGGACGAACCTCCTACAATGAGCAGTTCTTC | CASSQGLAGRTSYNEQFF | TRBD2 | TRBV4-1 | NA | TRBJ2-1
TGTGCCAGCAACGACAGGCTTTCAAACCGGGACTACACCTTC | CASNDRLSNRDYTF | NA | TRBV21-1 | NA | TRBJ1-2
TGTGCCAGCAGCTTAACGTCGGGGTATAGTGAGCAGTTCTTC | CASSLTSGYSEQFF | NA | TRBV7-3 | NA | TRBJ2-1
TGTGCCAGCAGTGAAAGTTTTGGGCTAGCGGGGGTTCAAGAGACCCAGTACTTC | CASSESFGLAGVQETQYF | TRBD2 | TRBV6-1 | NA | TRBJ2-5
TGTGCCAGCAGTTTAAGTAGTTACAATGAGCAGTTCTTC | CASSLSSYNEQFF | NA | TRBV12-3/TRBV12-4 | NA | TRBJ2-1
TGTGCCAGCAGCTTTAACGGGAACACTGAAGCTTTCTTT | CASSFNGNTEAFF | NA | TRBV7-2 | NA | TRBJ1-1
TGTGCCACCAGCTGGGGCATTGGGGTTCACGGGGAGCTGTTTTTT | CATSWGIGVHGELFF | NA | TRBV15 | NA | TRBJ2-2
TGTGCCAGTACCCCACACAGGGGACCTAACTATGGCTACACCTTC | CASTPHRGPNYGYTF | TRBD1 | TRBV19 | NA | TRBJ1-2
TGTGCCAGCAGCTTGGTTAGGACTAGCGGGGATACAAACATTCAGTACTTC | CASSLVRTSGDTNIQYF | TRBD2 | TRBV5-6 | NA | TRBJ2-4
TGTGCCAGCAGTTACCAGGGACAGGGGCTAGGAGAGACCCAGTACTTC | CASSYQGQGLGETQYF | TRBD1 | TRBV6-6 | NA | TRBJ2-5
TGTGCCAGCAGTGCCGAGCGGGAGGGCTACGAGCAGTACTTC | CASSAEREGYEQYF | TRBD2 | TRBV2 | NA | TRBJ2-7
TGTGCCAGCAGCCCAAGGACAGGGGGCACCGGGGAGCTGTTTTTT | CASSPRTGGTGELFF | TRBD1 | TRBV7-3 | NA | TRBJ2-2
TGTGCCAGCGGAATAAACAGCTTTGGTAATCAGCCCCAGCATTTT | CASGINSFGNQPQHF | NA | TRBV27 | NA | TRBJ1-5
TGTGCCAGCAGCTTACTAACAGGGGGAAATCCCTACGAGCAGTACTTC | CASSLLTGGNPYEQYF | TRBD1 | TRBV5-5 | NA | TRBJ2-7
TGTGCCAGCAGTACGCCCCGGACGGGATTCTATGGCTACACCTTC | CASSTPRTGFYGYTF | NA | TRBV28 | NA | TRBJ1-2
TGTGCCAGTAGTGTCGGACAGGGTGGATCACCCCTCCACTTT | CASSVGQGGSPLHF | TRBD1 | TRBV19 | NA | TRBJ1-6
TGTGCCAGCTCCCCTTATAGCAATCAGCCCCAGCATTTT | CASSPYSNQPQHF | NA | TRBV18 | NA | TRBJ1-5
TGTGCCTCTAAAGATAGACAGGGCGCCTATGGCTACACCTTC | CASKDRQGAYGYTF | TRBD1 | TRBV19 | NA | TRBJ1-2
TGTGCCAGCGGGCCCAAGGTCCTGAACACTGAAGCTTTCTTT | CASGPKVLNTEAFF | NA | TRBV11-2 | NA | TRBJ1-1
TGTGCCACCAGTGATTCTCGCAGGGGGCATGGCTATGGCTACACCTTC | CATSDSRRGHGYGYTF | TRBD1 | TRBV24-1 | NA | TRBJ1-2
TGTGCCAGCAGCCCCGACTGGAGGCAGACCCAGTACTTC | CASSPDWRQTQYF | NA | TRBV9 | NA | TRBJ2-5
TGTGCCAGCAGCCACAATCCCGCAGATGGCTACACCTTC | CASSHNPADGYTF | NA | TRBV3-1/TRBV3-2 | few | TRBJ1-2
TGTGCCAGCTCACCTTACCAGGGGGGCGCGGAGACCCAGTACTTC | CASSPYQGGAETQYF | NA | TRBV18 | NA | TRBJ2-5
TGCGCCAGCAGCTTGGTTCCAGGGGGCATCAGTGGCTACACCTTC | CASSLVPGGISGYTF | TRBD1 | TRBV5-1 | NA | TRBJ1-2
TGTGCCAGCGGTGCTAATACAGGGGTGGGAAAACTGTTTTTT | CASGANTGVGKLFF | TRBD1 | TRBV14 | NA | TRBJ1-4
TGTGCCAGCAGCATTCAGACTAACTATGGCTACACCTTC | CASSIQTNYGYTF | NA | TRBV5-4 | NA | TRBJ1-2
TGTGCCAGCTCACCACTGCAGGGGTACCAAGAGACCCAGTACTTC | CASSPLQGYQETQYF | NA | TRBV18 | NA | TRBJ2-5
TGTGCCAGCTCACCCGCCGAGAACAGGCTGAACACTGAAGCTTTCTTT | CASSPAENRLNTEAFF | NA | TRBV18 | NA | TRBJ1-1
TGTGCCAGCAGTTCCGGACAGGGGGCCCGAAACACCATATATTTT | CASSSGQGARNTIYF | TRBD1 | TRBV28 | NA | TRBJ1-3
TGTGCCAGCAGCCAATATAGGCAGGGGGTACTTAGAGATACGCAGTATTTT | CASSQYRQGVLRDTQYF | TRBD1 | TRBV3-1/TRBV3-2 | NA | TRBJ2-3
TGTGCCAACATACGGACAGCAACTAATGAAAAACTGTTTTTT | CANIRTATNEKLFF | NA | TRBV27 | NA | TRBJ1-4
TGCGCCAGCAGCTTGGACACCCTGAACTACGAGCAGTACTTC | CASSLDTLNYEQYF | NA | TRBV5-1 | NA | TRBJ2-7
TGTGCCAGCAGCTTAGGACAGGGGCCGCCCTACGAGCAGTACTTC | CASSLGQGPPYEQYF | TRBD1 | TRBV7-2 | NA | TRBJ2-7
TGTGCCAGTAGTATAGGACTCGCCCAAGAGACCCAGTACTTC | CASSIGLAQETQYF | NA | TRBV19 | NA | TRBJ2-5
TGTGCCAGCAGTTACAATGGGGGCAACGAGCAGTACTTC | CASSYNGGNEQYF | NA | TRBV6-2/TRBV6-3 | once | TRBJ2-7
TGTGCCAGCTCACCCTCGACAGAACCCACCGGGGAGCTGTTTTTT | CASSPSTEPTGELFF | NA | TRBV18 | once | TRBJ2-2
TGTGCCCCCCCGGACAGAAGGAACACTGAAGCTTTCTTT | CAPPDRRNTEAFF | NA | TRBV24-1 | NA | TRBJ1-1
TGTGCCAGCAGCACGGACAGGGCCTACGAGCAGTACTTC | CASSTDRAYEQYF | TRBD1 | TRBV7-2 | NA | TRBJ2-7
TGTGCCAGCAGCCAAGGGCATAGCAGGGGGCGAGCTTTCTTT | CASSQGHSRGRAFF | TRBD1 | TRBV3-1/TRBV3-2 | NA | TRBJ1-1
TGTGCCAGTATAAACCCCCACCGGGAGGGTTACAATGAGCAGTTCTTC | CASINPHREGYNEQFF | TRBD2 | TRBV19 | NA | TRBJ2-1
TGTGCCAGCAGCCTCCTGGGGGGGGTCCAGAACACTGAAGCTTTCTTT | CASSLLGGVQNTEAFF | NA | TRBV4-2 | NA | TRBJ1-1
TGTGCCAGTAGTATAGGGGCCCGACAATACACTGAAGCTTTCTTT | CASSIGARQYTEAFF | NA | TRBV19 | once | TRBJ1-1
TGTGCCAGCAGCCAGACAGGGGGCCAGGGAGATACGCAGTATTTT | CASSQTGGQGDTQYF | TRBD1 | TRBV9 | NA | TRBJ2-3
TGTGCCAGCAGTCCATCCGGGACAATCAACTATGGCTACACCTTC | CASSPSGTINYGYTF | NA | TRBV28 | NA | TRBJ1-2
TGTGCCAGCAGTCGACAGGGGGCGGATTCACCCCTCCACTTT | CASSRQGADSPLHF | TRBD1 | TRBV6-5 | NA | TRBJ1-6
TGTGCCAGCAGCTTGGACCCGTCACAGGGCACTGAAGCTTTCTTT | CASSLDPSQGTEAFF | NA | TRBV5-4 | NA | TRBJ1-1
TGTGCCAGCAGCCCGACAGGCCCAGAGACCCAGTACTTC | CASSPTGPETQYF | NA | TRBV27 | NA | TRBJ2-5
TGTGCCAGCAGTTTAACGGGATATAGCAATCAGCCCCAGCATTTT | CASSLTGYSNQPQHF | NA | TRBV27 | few | TRBJ1-5
TGTGCCAGCAGTTTGAATGCGGGACTAGGGTGGAACACCGGGGAGCTGTTTTTT | CASSLNAGLGWNTGELFF | TRBD2 | TRBV28 | NA | TRBJ2-2
TGTGCCAGCAGCTACCGACAGGGGGCAGCCAAAAACATTCAGTACTTC | CASSYRQGAAKNIQYF | TRBD1 | TRBV3-1/TRBV3-2 | NA | TRBJ2-4
TGTGCCAGCGGACAGAGACTACGCTACGAGCAGTACTTC | CASGQRLRYEQYF | NA | TRBV6-5 | NA | TRBJ2-7
TGTGCCAGCAGCTTGCTCTCAGGGATCGGAGACACTGAAGCTTTCTTT | CASSLLSGIGDTEAFF | NA | TRBV5-6 | NA | TRBJ1-1
TGCGCCAGCAGCCAAGATCTGCGACAGGTTGGGGGCAATCAGCCCCAGCATTTT | CASSQDLRQVGGNQPQHF | NA | TRBV4-1 | NA | TRBJ1-5
TGTGCCAGCAGTTTTAGTAGCTTCGGCAATGAGCAGTTCTTC | CASSFSSFGNEQFF | NA | TRBV27 | NA | TRBJ2-1